These 30 T cell receptor beta chains were all obtained from the same sample, sequenced in a study of T cells expressing NK-cell markers. TCRdb re-called the 5' RACE reads and catalogs CDR3 proteins one per entry, DNA excluded. The specimen's table records 350,000 to 450,000 distinct CDR3 sequences. The sample consisted of blood T cells: a sorted CD56 or NKG2C T cell subset, CD4+ or CD8+ T cells, or bulk PBMC T cells (not recorded which). The receptors were gathered from a man aged 18-69 years in good health.

V and J are TRBV11-1 and TRBJ1-1; no DNA is available, so the TRBD1 call from TCRdb remains unchecked. Germline CDR1 and CDR2: SGHAT and FQDESV (reference sequence). This CDR3 is built from 15 residues. This CDR3 is CASSSIFMGDTEAFF. Combining the CDR3 with reference TRBV11-1 and TRBJ1-1 gives the whole variable domain EAEVAQSPRYKITEKSQAVAFWCDPISGHATLYWYRQILGQGPELLVQFQDESVVDDSQLPKDRFSAERLKGVDSTLKIQPAELGDSAMYLCASSSIFMGDTEAFFGQGTRLTVV.

The V call is TRBV18, the J call TRBJ2-7. This CDR3 has 13 amino acids. The germline V gene has CDR1 KGHSH and CDR2 LQKENI. CDR3 sequence: CASSPRTTYEQYF.

This chain links TRBV7-9 with TRBJ1-4; absent DNA, TCRdb's TRBD1 call cannot be checked. This CDR3 is 15 amino acids long. Germline V gene data show CDR1 as SEHNR and CDR2 as FQNEAQ (reference sequence). CDR3 sequence: CASSLGTGPSEKLFF.

This chain links TRBV5-1 with TRBJ1-2; TCRdb gives TRBD1 as the D gene, but with no DNA this cannot be confirmed. The CDR3 length is 15 residues. Germline values: CDR1 SGHRS, CDR2 YFSETQ. This CDR3 is CASSTTGHANYGYTF.

The rearrangement links TRBV12-3 or TRBV12-4 to TRBJ1-2; the D call from TCRdb, TRBD1, cannot be confirmed without DNA. The CDR3 totals 16 residues. CDR3 residues: CASSAAGQGDNYGYTF.

CDR3 amino acids: CASSLVTDYSNQPQHF. The chain uses TRBV7-4 and TRBJ1-5. Germline loops: CDR1 SGHVT, CDR2 SQSDAQ. This CDR3 region has 16 residues.

V and J are TRBV9 and TRBJ2-2; TCRdb calls TRBD1, which cannot be checked without DNA. The length of the CDR3 is 17 residues. Germline loops: CDR1 SGDLS, CDR2 YYNGEE. Here the CDR3 reads CASSVAPGGPFPGELFF. Filled out from reference TRBV9 and TRBJ2-2, the complete variable domain reads DSGVTQTPKHLITATGQRVTLRCSPRSGDLSVYWYQQSLDQGLQFLIQYYNGEERAKGNILERFSAQQFPDLHSELNLSSLELGDSALYFCASSVAPGGPFPGELFFGEGSRLTVL.

The CDR3: CASSVKGSTEAFF. The chain carries TRBV9 and TRBJ1-1. The CDR3 extends over 13 amino acids. The germline gives CDR1 SGDLS, CDR2 YYNGEE.

The chain links TRBV6-5 to TRBJ2-3; TCRdb picks TRBD2, but there is no DNA to check that call. This CDR3 contains 19 residues. Germline V gene data show CDR1 as MNHEY and CDR2 as SVGAGI. The chain's CDR3 is CASSYRSSGGVTSTDTQYF.

The chain has TRBV6-5 and TRBJ2-2. The CDR3 covers 15 residues. Germline V lookup: CDR1 MNHEY, CDR2 SVGAGI. This CDR3 reads CASSYPVLNTGELFF.

V is TRBV4-1 and J is TRBJ2-3; TCRdb names TRBD2, which stays unverified in the absence of DNA. The CDR3 is 15 amino acids. From germline, CDR1 is MGHRA and CDR2 YSYEKL. The chain's CDR3 is CASSLAGGITDTQYF.

The V gene is TRBV29-1, the J gene TRBJ2-5; there is no DNA to check the TCRdb D call of TRBD1. Germline CDR1 and CDR2: SQVTM and ANQGSEA. The CDR3 covers 13 residues. The CDR3 here is CSVRTGGGETQYF.

The chain is built from TRBV20-1 and TRBJ1-5; TCRdb's D call, TRBD1, is unchecked because there is no DNA. Germline V lookup: CDR1 DFQATT, CDR2 SNEGSKA (reference sequence). This CDR3 comprises 15 residues. CDR3 sequence reads: CSARQGRLSNQPQHF.

This chain joins TRBV12-3 or TRBV12-4 and TRBJ1-1. The CDR3 spans 15 residues. The CDR3 loop is CASSLALGVYTEAFF.

The rearrangement joins TRBV20-1 to TRBJ2-7; checking the TCRdb D call of TRBD2 is not possible without DNA. The V gene's germline CDR1 is DFQATT and CDR2 SNEGSKA (reference sequence). The CDR3 spans 16 residues. CDR3 sequence: CSAGTFGTSGGSEQYF.

The genes are TRBV20-1 and TRBJ2-1; TCRdb returns TRBD2, unconfirmable since there is no DNA. This CDR3 contains 19 residues. Germline CDR1 and CDR2: DFQATT and SNEGSKA (reference sequence). The CDR3 here is CSARPWTSGGGSSYNEQFF.

The chain recombines TRBV7-6 with TRBJ2-5. The CDR3 contains 16 residues. Germline V CDR1 and CDR2: SGHVS, FNYEAQ. CDR3 loop: CASSDLRVNWEETQYF.

The chain recombines TRBV28 with TRBJ2-5; TCRdb proposes TRBD2, but this gene call is untestable without DNA. Germline loops: CDR1 MDHEN, CDR2 SYDVKM. The CDR3 totals 13 residues. The CDR3 is CASSVGGGRTQYF.

The chain links TRBV12-3 or TRBV12-4 to TRBJ2-5; lacking DNA, the TRBD2 call made by TCRdb goes unchecked. CDR3 length equals 17 residues. This CDR3 reads CASSSRTSGGAGETQYF.

The rearrangement uses TRBV27 and TRBJ2-5; the TRBD2 assignment by TCRdb is unverifiable without DNA. CDR1 is MNHEY and CDR2 is SMNVEV in the germline V gene (reference sequence). The CDR3 has 15 residues. The CDR3 protein is CASSSGGGPAETQYF.

The V and J genes are TRBV20-1 and TRBJ2-3; the TCRdb call, TRBD1, lacks DNA for checking. Per germline, CDR1 DFQATT and CDR2 SNEGSKA (reference sequence). This CDR3 is 15 amino acids long. The CDR3 protein is CSASNDRGVGNTQYF.

This chain links TRBV7-9 with TRBJ2-3. The CDR3 is made up of 16 amino acids. CDR1 and CDR2 from the germline V gene are SEHNR and FQNEAQ (reference sequence). CDR3 amino acids: CASSLGLYILTDTQYF.

The V gene is TRBV6-5, the J gene TRBJ1-2; TCRdb's D call, TRBD1, is unchecked because there is no DNA. Germline values: CDR1 MNHEY, CDR2 SVGAGI. The CDR3 is made up of 15 amino acids. The CDR3 sequence: CASSPSGAGEYGYTF.

The chain employs TRBV29-1 and TRBJ1-2. CDR3 length: 14 amino acids. Germline values: CDR1 SQVTM, CDR2 ANQGSEA. Here the CDR3 reads CSVQKPQVNYGYTF.

The rearrangement uses TRBV19 and TRBJ2-7; TCRdb outputs TRBD1, but without DNA this stays unchecked. From germline, CDR1 is LNHDA and CDR2 SQIVND (reference sequence). The CDR3 covers 15 residues. The CDR3: CASRTDRTGTYEQYF.

The chain carries TRBV6-2 or TRBV6-3 and TRBJ2-3; the TCRdb D gene call, TRBD2, has no DNA to confirm it. The CDR3 runs 16 residues. Per germline, CDR1 MNHEY and CDR2 SVGEGT. CDR3 loop: CASTRGAGGVSDTQYF.

V gene TRBV15 combines with J gene TRBJ2-7; TCRdb picks TRBD1, but there is no DNA to check that call. The length of the CDR3 is 13 residues. CDR1 and CDR2 from the germline V gene are LNHNV and YYDKDF (reference sequence). The CDR3 sequence is CATKGQGGYEQYF.

V and J are TRBV6-1 and TRBJ2-2; the TCRdb D gene call, TRBD2, has no DNA to confirm it. Germline lookup yields CDR1 MNHNS and CDR2 SASEGT. The CDR3 runs to 17 residues. CDR3 loop: CASSDRKRTSNTGELFF.

V gene TRBV5-1 combines with J gene TRBJ2-7; TCRdb lists TRBD1, though no DNA is available to test this call. Germline loops: CDR1 SGHRS, CDR2 YFSETQ. This CDR3 spans 15 amino acids. The CDR3 loop reads CATRTGTKSSYEQYF.

The chain recombines TRBV7-2 with TRBJ2-3; the TCRdb call, TRBD1, lacks DNA for checking. The CDR3 is 15 amino acids. Per germline, CDR1 SGHTA and CDR2 FQGNSA. CDR3 sequence: CASSLTPQVEDTQYF.